This TCR beta chain is from a study of cytomegalovirus exposure and HLA in healthy donors. Study observations and caveats: A later analysis found common viral pathogens apparently linked to several of the most significant clusters.

As concerns this clone: The antigen is unknown.

The CDR3 is made up of 13 amino acids. The V gene's germline CDR1 is GTSNPN and CDR2 SVGIG (reference sequence). Trimming removed 5 bases from V and 4 bases from J, with 14 bases in between. Primers included in the PCR were 60 Vbeta and 13 Jbeta primers. Some clones are missing from TCRdb's copy, which holds only in-frame ones; the method was immunoSEQ multiplex PCR. The table has 200,000 to 250,000 clones, 75% to 85% seen once. This receptor was taken from a woman aged 55-75 years in good health and CMV-seropositive. The specimen sequenced was PBMCs. The chain joins TRBV30 to TRBJ1-1; no definite D call. The CDR3 DNA sequence: TGTGCCTGGGCGACATATAAGTCCACTGAAGCTTTCTTT. It encodes CAWATYKSTEAFF.